The source of this T cell receptor (beta chain) is a study of blood T cell repertoires in COVID-19. Study information: Collection of acute and convalescent COVID-19 samples took place in the United States, Italy and Spain. T cells, B-cell-depleted T cells, or PBMCs provided the cDNA or gDNA that served as material.

CDR3 size: 14 residues. Germline V gene sequence: CDR1 KGHSY, CDR2 FQNENV. The V end lost 0 bases, the J end lost 7 bases, and 12 bases lay between the germline ends. Methods used by the authors: Using reference gene primer amplification, nucleated cell counts were estimated. The assay was immunoSEQ multiplex PCR, and TCRdb's table has in-frame clones only and misses some. V and J calls and clone size are as listed in that table; D and trimming were resolved from the DNA. The sample includes some 310,000 clones, 85% to 90% of them seen just once. Seattle participants joined during active infection and were tracked over time.

J is TRBJ1-1 and V is TRBV16; no clear D. The specimen was peripheral blood. The receptor was derived from a woman aged 25 to 39 with COVID-19, enrolled during active disease. The CDR3 nucleotides read TGTGCCAGCAGCCAATCATGGCCGAAAGATGAAGCTTTCTTT. Amino acid sequence: CASSQSWPKDEAFF.